Ten or more counts support the clone carrying this T cell receptor beta chain. Its cognate antigen is unknown. The sample comes from a study of T cell clonality in common variable immunodeficiency. Study-wide results and caveats: Shared TCRbeta clones were fewer between CVID subjects than controls. Links between repertoire features and CVID complications were heterogeneity-limited. Compared with healthy controls, CVID subjects showed increased TCRbeta clonality, mostly in about a third.

Both groups were predominantly of Caucasian heritage. Some clones are missing from TCRdb's copy, which holds only in-frame ones; the method was immunoSEQ multiplex PCR. This sample shows 30,000 to 40,000 clones and no singletons; 9.5% rests with the ten largest. The clonotype comes from a person between 18 and 75 years old in good health. Specimen: peripheral blood mononuclear cells.

Incomplete CDR3 DNA: TGTGCCAGCAGCGCCAGGGGCACAAAA. Its translation is CASSARGTK. From start to end, the CDR3 is CASSARGTKLFF. This sequence joins TRBV28 and TRBJ1-4; TRBD1 might be the D (6 bases). Read data end 3 residues before the CDR3 end; the end is taken from the germline J gene. Germline V CDR1 and CDR2: MDHEN, SYDVKM. V was pared by 6 bases and J by 10 bases, with 12 bases between. This CDR3 contains 12 residues.